What follows are 11 T cell receptor beta chains derived from one specimen sequenced in a study of cytomegalovirus exposure and HLA in healthy donors listed by TCRdb under 2017. Library preparation employed the immunoSEQ multiplex PCR assay. As stored in TCRdb, this immuneACCESS dataset retains in-frame rearrangements with V and J assigned. A fraction of the clones does not appear; measured against another copy, unresolved V genes explain less than half of the discrepancy, and the remainder lacks a known reason. The sample profile shows about 190,000 clones; approximately 85% of them were found once. Roughly 1.6% of the sample is in the top ten clones. Sequencing was carried out using PBMCs. These receptor sequences come from a young woman in good health and CMV-seronegative.

This rearrangement joins TRBV25-1 to TRBJ2-7, with 8 bases fitting TRBD1. J gave up 1 base and V 6 bases, and 2 bases lay outside the gene matches. This CDR3 region has 13 residues. The germline gives CDR1 MGHDK, CDR2 SYGVNS. The CDR3 DNA reads as TGTGCCAGCAGAAGGACAGGGTCCTACGAGCAGTACTTC. Its protein product is CASRRTGSYEQYF.

In nucleotides, the CDR3 is TGTGCCAGCATGGGGACTAGCGGGGGGGAGAACACCGGGGAGCTGTTTTTT. It specifies CASMGTSGGENTGELFF. V is TRBV14 and J is TRBJ2-2; 16 bases match TRBD2. Germline trimming cut 7 bases from V and 1 base from J; bases unmatched to any gene: 3. The CDR3 consists of 17 residues. Germline lookup yields CDR1 SGHDN and CDR2 FVKESK.

J is TRBJ1-2 and V is TRBV29-1, with D unclear. The V end lost 2 bases, the J end lost 8 bases, and 21 bases lay between the germline ends. The germline CDR1 and CDR2 sequences are SQVTM and ANQGSEA. This CDR3 region has 15 residues. The DNA of the CDR3 is TGCAGCGTTGAATTATTTGGCAAGTCCCTTGAAGGCTACACCTTC. Translation: CSVELFGKSLEGYTF.

The chain combines TRBV4-1 with TRBJ1-2; 10 bases match TRBD1. Trimming took 1 base from V and 6 from J; bases not matched to a gene: 2. CDR1 MGHRA and CDR2 YSYEKL come from the germline V gene. This CDR3 is built from 14 residues. This chain's CDR3 is CASSQADRGHGYTF. CDR3 DNA: TGCGCCAGCAGCCAAGCCGACAGGGGGCATGGCTACACCTTC.

The chain couples TRBV11-2 to TRBJ2-2; possible D gene TRBD2, 5 bases. The CDR3 runs to 15 residues. V was clipped by 7 bases and J by 5 bases, with 17 bases between them. CDR1 is SGHAT and CDR2 is FQNNGV in the germline V gene. The CDR3 region has the DNA TGTGCCAGCACCTTGCCCGGGCGAGGGACCGGGGAGCTGTTTTTT. It specifies CASTLPGRGTGELFF.

The V and J genes are TRBV29-1 and TRBJ2-3; D possibly corresponds to TRBD1 (5 bases). CDR1 SQVTM and CDR2 ANQGSEA come from the germline V gene. CDR3 length equals 13 residues. Trimming took off 5 bases at V and 3 bases at J, with 12 bases between the two ends. CDR3 DNA: TGCAGCGTTAAGGGGCTTCAGACAGATACGCAGTATTTT. Its translation is CSVKGLQTDTQYF.

A word on this clone: This CDR3 is also generated by other DNA sequences in the sample. The chain joins TRBV6-5 to TRBJ1-1; D unresolved. The length of the CDR3 is 12 residues. Per germline, CDR1 MNHEY and CDR2 SVGAGI. Trimming took 5 bases from V and 4 from J, leaving 8 bases between them. As DNA, the CDR3 is TGTGCCAGCAGTACCCCGGGCACTGAAGCTTTCTTT. This gives the protein CASSTPGTEAFF.

CDR3: CASSALAAYNEQFF. The CDR3 region has the DNA TGTGCCAGCAGTGCTTTGGCTGCCTACAATGAGCAGTTCTTC. The chain employs TRBV2 and TRBJ2-1; D is unclear. V dropped 4 bases and J dropped 2 bases, with 9 bases sitting between them. Germline CDR1 SNHLY, CDR2 FYNNEI. The CDR3 length is 14 residues. Together with reference TRBV2 and TRBJ2-1, the CDR3 gives the full variable domain: EPEVTQTPSHQVTQMGQEVILRCVPISNHLYFYWYRQILGQKVEFLVSFYNNEISEKSEIFDDQFSVERPDGSNFTLKIRSTKLEDSAMYFCASSALAAYNEQFFGPGTRLTVL.

The chain has TRBV5-6 and TRBJ2-7; 7 nucleotides agree with TRBD2. Trimming took 0 bases from V and 7 from J; bases not matched to a gene: 13. The CDR3 loop spans 16 amino acids. In germline, CDR1 is SGHDT, CDR2 YYEEEE. CDR3 sequence: CASSLVDMGGESEQYF. CDR3 in DNA: TGTGCCAGCAGCTTGGTAGATATGGGGGGGGAGAGTGAGCAGTACTTC.

The DNA for the CDR3 is TGTGCCAGCAGCTTGGGACTAGCGGGCCCCGCCGCCGGGGAGCTGTTTTTT. Protein product: CASSLGLAGPAAGELFF. The genes are TRBV5-4 and TRBJ2-2; 10 nucleotides match TRBD2. Germline CDR1 and CDR2: SGHNT and YYREEE (reference sequence). CDR3 length: 17 residues. V trimming: 0 bases; J trimming: 6 bases; junction bases outside the gene matches: 8.

This clone was recorded once. This chain links TRBV18 with TRBJ1-1, with D unclear. The germline V gene encodes CDR1 KGHSH and CDR2 LQKENI. Trimming took off 3 bases at V and 0 bases at J, with 2 bases between the two ends. The CDR3 is 12 amino acids. The CDR3 reads CASSPMNTEAFF. The DNA for the CDR3 is TGTGCCAGCTCACCTATGAACACTGAAGCTTTCTTT.